The T cell receptor (beta chain) described here comes from a study of blood T cell repertoires in COVID-19. The wider study: Samples came from the United States, Italy and Spain, spanning acute and convalescent COVID-19.

The data were produced by immunoSEQ multiplex PCR, yet TCRdb's version contains in-frame clones alone and is incomplete. The sample carries about 270,000 clones, approximately 90% recorded once. Germline V gene lookup returns CDR1 SEHNR and CDR2 FQNEAQ (reference sequence). The CDR3 has 11 residues. The study counted Cohort 3 donors as recovered given two negative PCRs, clearance, or symptom resolution. The TCR sequence derives from a woman aged 50 to 60 who had recovered from COVID-19. The source material was PBMCs or T cells enriched from blood (not recorded which). V usage is TRBV7-9 and J usage is TRBJ2-7; D gene ambiguous. The CDR3 spells CASSLTYEQYF. The DNA of the CDR3 is TGTGCGTCCTCACTAACCTACGAGCAGTACTTC.